This T cell receptor (beta chain) was sequenced during a study of cytomegalovirus exposure and HLA in healthy donors. This clone was counted once. Antigen specificity is unknown. Trimming cost V 2 bases and J 3 bases; bases outside gene matches: 5. The CDR3 has 16 residues. Germline V gives CDR1 MNHEY, CDR2 SVGAGI. Whole-study results and caveats: The majority of CMV-associated TCR beta chains were reported as apparently HLA-restricted in a later analysis.

13 Jbeta primers and 60 Vbeta primers were used for the PCR. Sequencing was performed with immunoSEQ multiplex PCR; in TCRdb, only in-frame clones are kept and a portion is missing. The table lists roughly 300,000 clones, around 86% of them singletons. This chain joins TRBV6-5 and TRBJ2-3, with 10 bases lining up with TRBD1. This clonotype was obtained from a man between 40 and 49 years old in good health and CMV-seropositive. The sequenced sample was PBMCs. CDR3 sequence (DNA): TGTGCCAGCAGTTACGGCGACAGGGGGCGGACAGATACGCAGTATTTT. Amino acid sequence: CASSYGDRGRTDTQYF.